These 31 T cell receptor beta chains originate from one sample sequenced in a study of blood T cell repertoires in COVID-19. Data came from immunoSEQ multiplex PCR; TCRdb stores just in-frame clones and leaves some out. The sample consists of 90,000 to 150,000 clones, approximately 80% of them appearing once. Sample: peripheral blood. Receptors originate from a man between 50 and 59 years old with acute or convalescent COVID-19.

The V and J genes are TRBV5-1 and TRBJ2-2; D remains unclear. V was clipped by 0 bases and J by 3 bases, with 12 bases between them. The CDR3 extends over 16 amino acids. Germline V lookup: CDR1 SGHRS, CDR2 YFSETQ. The DNA for the CDR3 is TGCGCCAGCAGCTTGGCCGAGGCTGGGTACACCGGGGAGCTGTTTTTT. It yields the protein CASSLAEAGYTGELFF.

V usage is TRBV15 and J usage is TRBJ2-1, with D tentatively TRBD2 (6 bases). The germline CDR1 and CDR2 sequences are LNHNV and YYDKDF (reference sequence). Between the trimmed V and J ends, which lost 4 bases and 5 bases, there was a span of 12 bases. This CDR3 contains 14 residues. The DNA for the CDR3 is TGTGCCACCAGCACACTAGCTGGGCACAATGAGCAGTTCTTC. Encoded protein: CATSTLAGHNEQFF.

The chain uses TRBV5-8 and TRBJ1-5; D is ambiguous. Germline-derived CDR1 and CDR2 are SGHTS and YDEGEE. CDR3 length: 15 residues. Trimming took 4 bases from V and 2 from J, leaving 13 bases between them. CDR3 region: CASSTGRQRNQPQHF. The CDR3 DNA sequence: TGTGCCAGCAGCACCGGTCGACAACGCAATCAGCCCCAGCATTTT.

This rearrangement joins TRBV7-8 to TRBJ2-2; tentative D call: TRBD1 (6 bases). The CDR3 totals 16 residues. Trimming took off 10 bases at V and 0 bases at J, with 18 bases between the two ends. Germline-derived CDR1 and CDR2 are SGHVS and FQNEAQ. The CDR3, as DNA: TGTGCCACCCCTCAAGGGGGAAGCGCGAACACCGGGGAGCTGTTTTTT. It translates to CATPQGGSANTGELFF.

This clone was detected only once. The V gene is TRBV19, the J gene TRBJ1-2; weak D call: TRBD1 (6 bases). Per germline, CDR1 LNHDA and CDR2 SQIVND (reference sequence). The CDR3 has 15 residues. With 0 bases removed from V and 8 bases from J, the gap between germline ends came to 16 bases. The CDR3 loop reads CASSIDRQGWDGYTF. The CDR3 DNA sequence: TGTGCCAGTAGTATAGATCGTCAGGGGTGGGACGGCTACACCTTC. The full variable domain, in which reference TRBV19 and TRBJ1-2 provide the parts outside the CDR3, is DGGITQSPKYLFRKEGQNVTLSCEQNLNHDAMYWYRQDPGQGLRLIYYSQIVNDFQKGDIAEGYSVSREKKESFPLTVTSAQKNPTAFYLCASSIDRQGWDGYTFGSGTRLTVV.

The J gene is TRBJ2-3, the V gene TRBV27, with D perhaps TRBD1 (5 bases). CDR3 length: 15 amino acids. Germline V gene sequence: CDR1 MNHEY, CDR2 SMNVEV (reference sequence). The germline V and J ends were trimmed by 3 bases and 1 base, with 11 bases remaining between them. The CDR3 loop is CASSLGPTGTDTQYF. CDR3 in DNA: TGTGCCAGCAGTTTGGGGCCCACTGGCACAGATACGCAGTATTTT.

This chain joins TRBV30 and TRBJ1-6, with 10 positions matching TRBD1. The CDR3 has 13 residues. V lost 5 bases and J lost 9; bases outside the gene matches: 4. Germline V gene data show CDR1 as GTSNPN and CDR2 as SVGIG (reference sequence). The CDR3 sequence: CAWVRTGGSPLHF. As DNA, the CDR3 is TGTGCCTGGGTTAGGACAGGGGGTTCACCCCTCCACTTT.

For this clone: The same CDR3 can be traced to other DNA sequences in this sample. The gene calls are TRBV5-1 and TRBJ1-5; D is uncertain. V shed 0 bases and J shed 2 bases, with 3 bases lying between them. Germline V gives CDR1 SGHRS, CDR2 YFSETQ. CDR3 length equals 13 residues. In DNA form, the CDR3 reads TGCGCCAGCAGCTTGGGGCGCAATCAGCCCCAGCATTTT. This translates into CASSLGRNQPQHF.

The chain joins TRBV5-1 to TRBJ2-1; the match to TRBD1 covers 9 bases. The CDR3 consists of 15 residues. The germline V gene encodes CDR1 SGHRS and CDR2 YFSETQ. The trim removed 0 bases at V and 5 bases at J, leaving 3 bases unmatched. CDR3 loop: CASSLGQGEDNEQFF. CDR3 DNA: TGCGCCAGCAGCTTGGGACAGGGGGAGGACAATGAGCAGTTCTTC.

The chain is built from TRBV19 and TRBJ1-1, with D tentatively TRBD1 (6 bases). CDR1 is LNHDA and CDR2 is SQIVND in the germline V gene (reference sequence). This CDR3 has 13 residues. The ends were cut back, 1 base at V and 5 bases at J, with 8 bases in the middle. CDR3 sequence reads: CASSIVRGTEAFF. CDR3 in DNA: TGTGCCAGTAGTATAGTGAGGGGGACTGAAGCTTTCTTT.

This clone was observed a handful of times. V and J are TRBV12-3 or TRBV12-4 and TRBJ2-7, with D tentatively TRBD1 (5 bases). V lost 6 bases and J lost 6, with 12 bases in between. This CDR3 spans 12 amino acids. As DNA, the CDR3 is TGTGCCAGCAGCCTAGGGGTGCTCGAGCAGTACTTC. This codes for CASSLGVLEQYF.

This chain uses TRBV5-1 with TRBJ2-1; 8 bases are shared with TRBD2. After removal of 2 bases from V and 6 bases from J, the junction contained 1 base not matched to a gene. This CDR3 is 13 amino acids long. Germline values: CDR1 SGHRS, CDR2 YFSETQ. The CDR3 DNA sequence: TGCGCCAGCAGCTTAAGCGGGGGCAATGAGCAGTTCTTC. It yields the protein CASSLSGGNEQFF.

This chain links TRBV19 with TRBJ2-2, with D perhaps TRBD1 (6 bases). CDR1 is LNHDA and CDR2 is SQIVND in the germline V gene (reference sequence). Trimming pared 8 bases from V and 5 bases from J, leaving 18 bases between. This CDR3 comprises 15 residues. The CDR3 DNA reads as TGTGCCAGTTCCTCCCGTTCAGGGGAGACCGGGGAGCTGTTTTTT. Amino acids: CASSSRSGETGELFF.

V gene TRBV5-1 combines with J gene TRBJ2-2; TRBD1 matches 8 bases. The V segment lost 4 bases and the J segment 1 base; nucleotides outside the gene matches: 3. The CDR3 consists of 15 residues. Germline V gene data show CDR1 as SGHRS and CDR2 as YFSETQ. The DNA of the CDR3 is TGCGCCAGCAGCCCCGGGACAGGGAACACCGGGGAGCTGTTTTTT. Its protein product is CASSPGTGNTGELFF.

V usage is TRBV2 and J usage is TRBJ1-5; 7 bases agree with TRBD1. V dropped 6 bases and J dropped 5; count of bases not matched to a gene: 13. From germline, CDR1 is SNHLY and CDR2 FYNNEI. The CDR3 is 16 amino acids. This CDR3 reads CASRSLLDDRDQPQHF. CDR3 bases: TGTGCCAGCAGGAGCCTCTTAGACGACAGGGATCAGCCCCAGCATTTT. Together with reference TRBV2 and TRBJ1-5, the CDR3 gives the full variable domain: EPEVTQTPSHQVTQMGQEVILRCVPISNHLYFYWYRQILGQKVEFLVSFYNNEISEKSEIFDDQFSVERPDGSNFTLKIRSTKLEDSAMYFCASRSLLDDRDQPQHFGDGTRLSIL.

The V and J genes are TRBV10-3 and TRBJ1-5; TRBD1 matches at 9 bases. The CDR3 extends over 15 amino acids. The germline V gene has CDR1 ENHRY and CDR2 SYGVKD. In DNA, the CDR3 is TGTTCCTCGGGACAGGGAGTCGGGAGCAATCAGCCCCAGCATTTT. Residues: CSSGQGVGSNQPQHF.

This chain links TRBV15 with TRBJ1-6; TRBD1 matches at 7 bases. The CDR3 length is 16 residues. Trimming removed 1 base from V and 9 bases from J; junction bases left unmatched: 9. Germline CDR1 reads LNHNV; CDR2 reads YYDKDF (reference sequence). CDR3 amino acids: CATSRGGDSGSSPLHF. Written as DNA, the CDR3 is TGTGCCACCAGCAGAGGAGGGGACAGTGGAAGTTCACCCCTCCACTTT.

The chain links TRBV28 to TRBJ2-3; TRBD1 agrees at 8 bases. The junction had 4 bases not matched to a gene; V was cut back by 5 bases and J by 0 bases. This CDR3 has 15 amino acids. The V gene's germline CDR1 is MDHEN and CDR2 SYDVKM. The CDR3 DNA is TGTGCCAGCAGTCCGGACAGGGCTAGCACAGATACGCAGTATTTT. Protein sequence: CASSPDRASTDTQYF.

The chain is built from TRBV28 and TRBJ2-7, with D possibly TRBD1 on 6 matching bases. The CDR3 has 12 residues. V was cut by 5 bases and J by 9 bases, with 14 bases left in between. CDR1 is MDHEN and CDR2 is SYDVKM in the germline V gene. The CDR3 protein is CASSPQGGRQYF. Here the CDR3 DNA reads TGTGCCAGCAGTCCACAGGGTGGGAGGCAGTACTTC.

About this clone: The junction departs from the called germline gene at one end, perhaps through a read error. The chain couples TRBV7-7 to TRBJ2-5, with TRBD1 matching over 7 bases. The length of the CDR3 is 15 residues. From germline, CDR1 is SSHAT and CDR2 FNYEAQ (reference sequence). The DNA of the CDR3 is TGTGCTAGCAGCTATGTAACAGGGGATCAAGAGACCCAGTACTTC. Translating it yields CASSYVTGDQETQYF.

The chain uses TRBV24-1 and TRBJ2-2, with a tentative D call TRBD1 (6 bases). This CDR3 has 16 residues. The ends were cut back, 5 bases at V and 8 bases at J, with 20 bases in the middle. The germline CDR1 and CDR2 sequences are KGHDR and SFDVKD. DNA of the CDR3: TGTGCCACCAGTGCTTCGAGATTAGGGGGATCAGGGGAGCTGTTTTTT. This gives the protein CATSASRLGGSGELFF.

This clone was counted between two and nine times. This chain links TRBV5-1 with TRBJ2-1; 12 bases are shared with TRBD2. The CDR3 runs to 16 residues. CDR1 and CDR2 (germline): SGHRS, YFSETQ. V lost 0 bases and J lost 8; bases outside the gene matches: 6. The CDR3 sequence is CASSLALAGGVDEQFF. The CDR3 region has the DNA TGCGCCAGCAGCTTGGCACTAGCGGGGGGCGTCGATGAGCAGTTCTTC. Based on the CDR3 plus reference TRBV5-1 and TRBJ2-1, the full variable domain is KAGVTQTPRYLIKTRGQQVTLSCSPISGHRSVSWYQQTPGQGLQFLFEYFSETQRNKGNFPGRFSGRQFSNSRSEMNVSTLELGDSALYLCASSLALAGGVDEQFFGPGTRLTVL.

This chain joins TRBV29-1 and TRBJ1-5; weak D call: TRBD1 (5 bases). The CDR3 length is 13 residues. V was shortened by 6 bases and J by 0 bases, with 9 bases between the two germline ends. The V gene's germline CDR1 is SQVTM and CDR2 ANQGSEA. The CDR3 region has the DNA TGCAGCGTACAGGACCATAGCAATCAGCCCCAGCATTTT. It yields the protein CSVQDHSNQPQHF. The variable domain in full, completed from reference TRBV29-1 and TRBJ1-5, reads SAVISQKPSRDICQRGTSLTIQCQVDSQVTMMFWYRQQPGQSLTLIATANQGSEATYESGFVIDKFPISRPNLTFSTLTVSNMSPEDSSIYLCSVQDHSNQPQHFGDGTRLSIL.

The genes are TRBV12-3 or TRBV12-4 and TRBJ2-7; 8 bases fit TRBD2. CDR3 length equals 12 residues. V shed 6 bases, J shed 5 bases, and the junction held 3 bases outside the gene matches. As DNA, the CDR3 is TGTGCCAGCAGAGTAGCGGGAAACGAGCAGTACTTC. Translating it yields CASRVAGNEQYF.

The CDR3 sequence is CASRDSTGNQFF. CDR3 coding DNA: TGTGCCAGCAGGGACTCGACAGGGAACCAGTTCTTC. The V and J genes are TRBV28 and TRBJ2-1; 7 bases match TRBD1. V lost 6 bases and J lost 13; bases outside the gene matches: 9. The CDR3 has 12 residues. Germline values: CDR1 MDHEN, CDR2 SYDVKM.

J is TRBJ1-5 and V is TRBV10-2, with 9 bases aligning to TRBD1. With 0 bases clipped from V and 4 bases from J, the junction kept 10 bases outside the gene matches. The CDR3 extends over 18 amino acids. Germline values: CDR1 WSHSY, CDR2 SAAADI. CDR3 nucleotides: TGCGCCAGCAGTGAGTCGGGAGAATGGACAGGGGATAATCAGCCCCAGCATTTT. This sequence encodes CASSESGEWTGDNQPQHF.

The rearrangement links TRBV29-1 to TRBJ2-6; D call uncertain. Germline V gene sequence: CDR1 SQVTM, CDR2 ANQGSEA. CDR3 length: 16 residues. The V end lost 3 bases, the J end lost 0 bases, and 12 bases lay between the germline ends. CDR3 in amino acids: CSVEAQAGSGANVLTF. The CDR3 DNA sequence: TGCAGCGTTGAGGCGCAGGCTGGCTCTGGGGCCAACGTCCTGACTTTC.

The genes are TRBV5-1 and TRBJ2-3, with 12 bases fitting TRBD2. The CDR3 totals 15 residues. Trimming cost V 5 bases and J 5 bases; bases outside gene matches: 6. CDR1 and CDR2 (germline): SGHRS, YFSETQ. The CDR3 sequence: CASRPSGRAIDTQYF. The DNA of the CDR3 is TGCGCCAGCAGACCTAGCGGGAGGGCCATAGATACGCAGTATTTT.

The V and J genes are TRBV13 and TRBJ2-5; 9 nucleotides align to TRBD2. V was pared by 3 bases and J by 3 bases, with 8 bases of the junction left unmatched. This CDR3 has 16 residues. Germline V CDR1 and CDR2: PRHDT, FYEKMQ (reference sequence). The CDR3 DNA follows: TGTGCCAGCAGCTTCCTTTCGTCTAGCGGGGAAGAGACCCAGTACTTC. It codes for CASSFLSSSGEETQYF.

The rearrangement joins TRBV4-2 to TRBJ1-1; 9 bases line up with TRBD1. The germline gives CDR1 LGHNA, CDR2 YNFKEQ. The V and J ends lost 0 bases and 4 bases, in that order; junction bases with no gene match: 6. The CDR3 runs 16 residues. CDR3: CASSQDRDRAGTEAFF. The CDR3 bases are TGTGCCAGCAGCCAAGATAGGGACAGGGCGGGCACTGAAGCTTTCTTT.

The V and J genes are TRBV7-9 and TRBJ2-1; possibly TRBD2 for D (5 bases). The CDR3 spans 15 residues. V gave up 6 bases and J gave up 3 bases, with 15 bases separating them. The germline CDR1 and CDR2 sequences are SEHNR and FQNEAQ (reference sequence). The CDR3 region is CASRSLIANYNEQFF. For the CDR3, the DNA is TGTGCCAGCAGGTCTTTAATAGCGAACTACAATGAGCAGTTCTTC.